Listed below are T cell receptor beta chains from one sample, sequenced in a study of early T cells in non-severe SARS-CoV-2 infection. TCRdb reprocessed the 5' RACE reads via MiXCR and lists one record per CDR3 protein. In the table there are around 94,000 distinct CDR3 sequences, roughly 13% of which are singletons. Sequenced material: whole blood. Receptors originate from an adult who was a healthcare worker with PCR-confirmed SARS-CoV-2 infection or an uninfected control (not recorded which). Each CDR3 is given with its conserved first and last residue. Each record gives: clone size, D gene, J gene, V gene, CDR3 protein, CDR3 DNA. A D gene is named only where the DNA matches it firmly. The size of a clone is reported for some rows only, either as once, few or many, or as a class for expanded clones.

many	.	TRBJ2-2	TRBV12-3/TRBV12-4	CASSPDGYTGELFF	TGTGCCAGCAGCCCCGACGGGTACACCGGGGAGCTGTTTTTT
few	TRBD2	TRBJ2-1	TRBV11-2	CASSLALAGYNEQFF	TGTGCCAGCAGCTTAGCCCTAGCGGGTTACAATGAGCAGTTCTTC
few	.	TRBJ2-5	TRBV10-3	CAISEYSVTQETQYF	TGTGCCATCAGTGAGTACTCTGTCACCCAAGAGACCCAGTACTTC
few	.	TRBJ2-1	TRBV10-2	CASSEGLYYNEQFF	TGCGCCAGCAGTGAGGGACTATACTACAATGAGCAGTTCTTC
few	.	TRBJ2-3	TRBV20-1	CSASGRGTSTDTQYF	TGCAGTGCTAGTGGCCGCGGGACAAGCACAGATACGCAGTATTTT
few	.	TRBJ1-6	TRBV2	CASSREHNSPLHF	TGTGCCAGCTCCCGGGAGCACAATTCACCCCTCCACTTT
many	.	TRBJ2-5	TRBV7-7	CASSRFRKETQYF	TGTGCCAGCAGCCGTTTTCGGAAAGAGACCCAGTACTTC
.	.	TRBJ2-1	TRBV11-2	CASSPPGKRGYRYNEQFF	TGTGCCAGCAGCCCACCTGGGAAACGGGGTTATCGCTACAATGAGCAGTTCTTC
few	.	TRBJ2-7	TRBV28	CASIGRGGEQYF	TGTGCCAGCATTGGCAGGGGGGGGGAGCAGTACTTC
many	.	TRBJ1-2	TRBV7-9	CASSPREGGVGYGYTF	TGTGCCAGCAGCCCACGCGAGGGGGGCGTTGGCTATGGCTACACCTTC
.	TRBD1	TRBJ1-2	TRBV5-1	CASSSGQGGHGYTF	TGCGCCAGCAGCTCGGGACAGGGAGGGCATGGCTACACCTTC
few	.	TRBJ2-7	TRBV19	CASSIGAASSYEQYF	TGTGCCAGTAGTATAGGGGCAGCCAGCTCCTACGAGCAGTACTTC
many	.	TRBJ1-2	TRBV28	CASSLIPGSYGYTF	TGTGCCAGCAGTTTAATACCAGGATCCTACGGCTACACCTTC
few	TRBD1	TRBJ2-1	TRBV11-2	CASSFGDRTYNEQFF	TGTGCCAGCAGCTTTGGGGACAGGACCTACAATGAGCAGTTCTTC
many	.	TRBJ1-6	TRBV7-8	CASSLASGARSPLHF	TGTGCCAGCAGCCTCGCGTCGGGGGCTCGCTCACCCCTCCACTTT
few	.	TRBJ2-5	TRBV5-1	CASSSTLRTPQETQYF	TGCGCCAGCAGCTCTACCTTACGGACTCCTCAGGAGACCCAGTACTTC